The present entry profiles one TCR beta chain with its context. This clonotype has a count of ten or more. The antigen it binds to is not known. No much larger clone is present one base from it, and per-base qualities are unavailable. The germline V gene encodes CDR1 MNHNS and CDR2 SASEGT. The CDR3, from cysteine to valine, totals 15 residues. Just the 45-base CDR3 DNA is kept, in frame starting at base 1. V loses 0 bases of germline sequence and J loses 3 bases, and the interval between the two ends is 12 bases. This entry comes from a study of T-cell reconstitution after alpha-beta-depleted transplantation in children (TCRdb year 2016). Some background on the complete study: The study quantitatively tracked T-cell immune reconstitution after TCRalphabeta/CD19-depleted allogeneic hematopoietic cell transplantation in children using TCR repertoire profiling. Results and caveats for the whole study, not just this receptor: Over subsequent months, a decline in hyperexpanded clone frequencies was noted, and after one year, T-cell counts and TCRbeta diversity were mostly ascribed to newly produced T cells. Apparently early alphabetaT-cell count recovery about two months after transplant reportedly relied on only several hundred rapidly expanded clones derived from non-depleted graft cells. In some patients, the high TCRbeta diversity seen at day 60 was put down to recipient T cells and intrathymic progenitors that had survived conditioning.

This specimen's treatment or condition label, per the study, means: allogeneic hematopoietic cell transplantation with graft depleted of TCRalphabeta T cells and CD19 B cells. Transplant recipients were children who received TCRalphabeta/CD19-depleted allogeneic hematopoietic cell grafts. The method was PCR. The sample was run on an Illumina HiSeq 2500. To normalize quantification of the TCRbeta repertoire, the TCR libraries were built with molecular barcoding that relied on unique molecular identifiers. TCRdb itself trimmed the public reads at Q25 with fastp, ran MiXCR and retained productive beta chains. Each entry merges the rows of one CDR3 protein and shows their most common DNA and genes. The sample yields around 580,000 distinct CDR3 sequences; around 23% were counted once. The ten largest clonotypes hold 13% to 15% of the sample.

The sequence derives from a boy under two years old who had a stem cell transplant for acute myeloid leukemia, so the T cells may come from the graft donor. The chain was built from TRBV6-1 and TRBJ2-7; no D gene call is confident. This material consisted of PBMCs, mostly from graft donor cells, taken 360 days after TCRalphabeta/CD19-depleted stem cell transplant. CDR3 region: CASSEADRVNYEQYV. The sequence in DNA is TGTGCCAGCAGTGAAGCCGATAGGGTAAACTACGAGCAGTACGTC.